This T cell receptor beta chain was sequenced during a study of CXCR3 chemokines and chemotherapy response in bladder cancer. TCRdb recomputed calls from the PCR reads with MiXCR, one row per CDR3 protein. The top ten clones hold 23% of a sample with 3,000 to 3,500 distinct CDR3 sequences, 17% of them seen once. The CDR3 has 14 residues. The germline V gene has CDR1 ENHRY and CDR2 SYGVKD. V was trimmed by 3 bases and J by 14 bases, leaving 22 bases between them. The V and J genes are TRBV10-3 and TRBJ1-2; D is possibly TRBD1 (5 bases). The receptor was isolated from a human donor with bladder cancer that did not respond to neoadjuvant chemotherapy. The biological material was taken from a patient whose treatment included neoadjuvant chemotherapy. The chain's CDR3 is CAISDFLREGGQTF. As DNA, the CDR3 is TGTGCCATCAGTGATTTTCTCAGGGAGGGTGGCCAAACCTTC.